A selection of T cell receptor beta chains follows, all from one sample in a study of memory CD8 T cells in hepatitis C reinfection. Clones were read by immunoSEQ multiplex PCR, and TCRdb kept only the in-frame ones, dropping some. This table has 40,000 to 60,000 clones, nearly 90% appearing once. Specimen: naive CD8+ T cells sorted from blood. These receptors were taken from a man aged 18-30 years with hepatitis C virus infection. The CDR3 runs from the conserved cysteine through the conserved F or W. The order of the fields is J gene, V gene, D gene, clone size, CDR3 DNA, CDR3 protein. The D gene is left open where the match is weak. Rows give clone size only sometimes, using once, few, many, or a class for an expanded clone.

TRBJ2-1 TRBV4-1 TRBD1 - TGCGCCAGCAGCTTCGGACAGGGCAATGAGCAGTTCTTC CASSFGQGNEQFF
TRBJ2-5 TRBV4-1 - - TGCGCCAGCAGCCAAGGGAAGGGGGAGGAGACCCAGTACTTC CASSQGKGEETQYF
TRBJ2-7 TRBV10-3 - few TGTGCCACCCGGGACATCTACGAGCAGTACTTC CATRDIYEQYF
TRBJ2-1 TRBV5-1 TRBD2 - TGCGCCAGCAGCTTGGGACTAGCGGGAGTGGCCTACAATGAGCAGTTCTTC CASSLGLAGVAYNEQFF
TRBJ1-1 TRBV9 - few TGTGCCAGCAGCGCTACTACGCACACTGAAGCTTTCTTT CASSATTHTEAFF
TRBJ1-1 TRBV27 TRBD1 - TGTGCCAGCGGATCAGGGGGCTTGGAGGCTTTCTTT CASGSGGLEAFF
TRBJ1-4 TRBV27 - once TGTGCCAGCAGTTTAGGGGGGGCTAATGAAAAACTGTTTTTT CASSLGGANEKLFF
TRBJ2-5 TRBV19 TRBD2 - TGTGCCAGTAGTGGTGGGACTAGCGGGGGAAAAGAGACCCAGTACTTC CASSGGTSGGKETQYF
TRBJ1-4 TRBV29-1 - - TGCAGCGTTGAGGTTACTAATAATGAAAAACTGTTTTTT CSVEVTNNEKLFF
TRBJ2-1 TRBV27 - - TGTGCCAGCGGCCCTGTAAGCTCCTACAATGAGCAGTTCTTC CASGPVSSYNEQFF
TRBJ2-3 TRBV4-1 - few TGCGCCAGCAGCCAAGCGGGTCGGGGAGATACGCAGTATTTT CASSQAGRGDTQYF
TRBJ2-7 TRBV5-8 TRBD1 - TGTGCCAGCAGCTTTAGGGACAGGAGCTCCTACGAGCAGTACTTC CASSFRDRSSYEQYF
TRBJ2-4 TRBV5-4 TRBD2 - TGTGCCAGCAGCATCCGGGACTACGAAAACATTCAGTACTTC CASSIRDYENIQYF
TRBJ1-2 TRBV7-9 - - TGTGCCAGCAGCGGTGACAACGACCCTAACTATGGCTACACCTTC CASSGDNDPNYGYTF
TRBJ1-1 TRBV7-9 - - TGTGCCAGCAGCTTGGGGACAGAAGCTTTCTTT CASSLGTEAFF
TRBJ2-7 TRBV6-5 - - TGTGCCAGCAGTTACGGAGGGGTCGGATACGAGCAGTACTTC CASSYGGVGYEQYF
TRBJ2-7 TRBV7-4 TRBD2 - TGTGCCAGCAGCTGGATAGCGGGAGACGAGCAGTACTTC CASSWIAGDEQYF
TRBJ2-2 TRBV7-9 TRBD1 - TGTGCCAGCAGCTTAGGACAGGGGGCCACCGGGGAGCTGTTTTTT CASSLGQGATGELFF
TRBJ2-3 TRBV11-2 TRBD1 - TGTGCCAGCAGCTCCTTCAAGGACAGGGTGAATTTCACAGATACGCAGTATTTT CASSSFKDRVNFTDTQYF
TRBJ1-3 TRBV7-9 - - TGTGCCAGCAGCTTAGATGGGGGAGGAGGAAACACCATATATTTT CASSLDGGGGNTIYF
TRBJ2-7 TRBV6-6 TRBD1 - TGTGCCAGCAGTCCCCGGGACAGGGTTTACGAGCAGTACTTC CASSPRDRVYEQYF
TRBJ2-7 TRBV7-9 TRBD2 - TGTGCCAGCAGCCCTACCGAGTTAGCGGGTCCCTACGAGCAGTACTTC CASSPTELAGPYEQYF
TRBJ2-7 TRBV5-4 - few TGTGCCAGCAGCACCGGCCGGGGTGAGGAGCAGTACTTC CASSTGRGEEQYF
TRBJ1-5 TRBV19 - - TGTGCCAGTAGGGAGACAGATAGCAATCAGCCCCAGCATTTT CASRETDSNQPQHF
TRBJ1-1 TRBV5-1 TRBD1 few TGCGCCAGCAGCTTGTCGGACAGGGGCGACGTGAACACTGAAGCTTTCTTT CASSLSDRGDVNTEAFF
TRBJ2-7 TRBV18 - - TGTGCCAGCTCACCAAAGGAAGCGGTTGGCGGCGAGCAGTACTTC CASSPKEAVGGEQYF
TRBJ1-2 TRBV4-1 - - TGCGCCAGCAGCCAAGACGGAACAGGGCCGAACTATGGCTACACCTTC CASSQDGTGPNYGYTF
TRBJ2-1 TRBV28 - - TGTGCCAGCAGTCTTCAGGCTTTCAGTGTGGTGGGTGAGCAGTTCTTC CASSLQAFSVVGEQFF
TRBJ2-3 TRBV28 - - TGTGCCAGCAGTTTCCTAGGACATACAGATACGCAGTATTTT CASSFLGHTDTQYF
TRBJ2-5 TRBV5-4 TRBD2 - TGTGCCAGCAGCTTGGCTCTAGCGGGGGGGGAGACCCAGTACTTC CASSLALAGGETQYF
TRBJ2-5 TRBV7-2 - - TGTGCCAGCAGCTTAGGGGGGGGCGCCCAAGAGACCCAGTACTTC CASSLGGGAQETQYF
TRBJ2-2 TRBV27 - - TGTGCCAGCAGTTTGGGAGCTAACACCGGGGAGCTGTTTTTT CASSLGANTGELFF
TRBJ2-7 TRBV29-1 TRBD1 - TGCAGCGTGGCGGGACAGGGGGCGAGCGAGCAGTACTTC CSVAGQGASEQYF
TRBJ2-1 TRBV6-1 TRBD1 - TGTGCCAGCAACTCAGGACAGGGGCGGTACAATGAGCAGTTCTTC CASNSGQGRYNEQFF
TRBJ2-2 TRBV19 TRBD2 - TGTGCCAGTAGCCCCGGACTAGCGTTCGCCGGGGAGCTGTTTTTT CASSPGLAFAGELFF
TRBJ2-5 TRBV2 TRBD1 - TGTGCCAGCAACTCCCCGGGACAGGGGGTCGAGACCCAGTACTTC CASNSPGQGVETQYF
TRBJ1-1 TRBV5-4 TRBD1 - TGTGCCAGCAGCCCGGGGGGACAGGGGATAGCTTTCTTT CASSPGGQGIAFF
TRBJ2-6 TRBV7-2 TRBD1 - TGTGCCAGCAGTCCCGGGACAGGGAGCTTCGGGGCCAACGTCCTGACTTTC CASSPGTGSFGANVLTF
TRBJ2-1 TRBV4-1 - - TGCGCCAGCAGCCAAGGGGGAGCGGGCGAAGGTGAGCAGTTCTTC CASSQGGAGEGEQFF
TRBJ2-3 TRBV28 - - TGTGCCAGCAGTACAGGGCCTATACTGCAGTATTTT CASSTGPILQYF
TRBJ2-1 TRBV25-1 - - TGTGCCAGCGGGGGGTCCTACAATGAGCAGTTCTTC CASGGSYNEQFF
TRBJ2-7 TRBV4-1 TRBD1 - TGCGCCAGCAGCCAAGATAGGGACAGCAGCTCCTACGAGCAGTACTTC CASSQDRDSSSYEQYF
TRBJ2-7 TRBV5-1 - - TGCGCCAGCAGCTTGGGCGGCAGCTCCTACGAGCAGTACTTC CASSLGGSSYEQYF